This is a list of T cell receptor beta chains from one sample in a study of cytomegalovirus exposure and HLA in healthy donors. Profiled with immunoSEQ multiplex PCR; TCRdb holds only in-frame clones, not every one. The sample includes roughly 49,000 clones, 94% of them seen just once. Sequencing was done on a sample of PBMCs. The receptor set was obtained from a woman aged 18-35 years in good health and CMV-seropositive. Both conserved end residues are part of each CDR3.

cdr3_length: 16
v_call: TRBV19
cdr3_aa: CASSPFRTAAKNIQYF

cdr3_length: 15
v_call: TRBV7-2
cdr3_aa: CASSLAGEWDYEQYF

cdr3_length: 15
v_call: TRBV30
cdr3_aa: CAWSVRRTSGNEQFF

cdr3_length: 14
v_call: TRBV2
cdr3_aa: CATSTFLAEETQYF

cdr3_length: 14
v_call: TRBV18
cdr3_aa: CASSPRDRGETQYF

cdr3_length: 14
v_call: TRBV28
cdr3_aa: CASSLTGGTGELFF

cdr3_length: 14
v_call: TRBV5-1
cdr3_aa: CASSLQGMNTEAFF

cdr3_length: 14
v_call: TRBV5-1
cdr3_aa: CASSPDRGQDEQYF

cdr3_length: 14
v_call: TRBV7-2
cdr3_aa: CASSLGRQYEKLFF

cdr3_length: 13
v_call: TRBV7-3
cdr3_aa: CASSLTLDNEQFF

cdr3_length: 16
v_call: TRBV11-2
cdr3_aa: CASSPPGYGTGKTQYF

cdr3_length: 16
v_call: TRBV4-1
cdr3_aa: CASSQEAQGRNYGYTF

cdr3_length: 16
v_call: TRBV9
cdr3_aa: CASSVPTSGLYNEQFF

cdr3_length: 15
v_call: TRBV6-1
cdr3_aa: CASSEGLVKLNEQFF

cdr3_length: 15
v_call: TRBV5-1
cdr3_aa: CASSESQFNTGELFF

cdr3_length: 16
v_call: TRBV2
cdr3_aa: CASSEGRAGLNTEAFF

cdr3_length: 16
v_call: TRBV14
cdr3_aa: CASSLRGARGNTEAFF

cdr3_length: 15
v_call: TRBV28
cdr3_aa: CASSYAASLSYEQYF